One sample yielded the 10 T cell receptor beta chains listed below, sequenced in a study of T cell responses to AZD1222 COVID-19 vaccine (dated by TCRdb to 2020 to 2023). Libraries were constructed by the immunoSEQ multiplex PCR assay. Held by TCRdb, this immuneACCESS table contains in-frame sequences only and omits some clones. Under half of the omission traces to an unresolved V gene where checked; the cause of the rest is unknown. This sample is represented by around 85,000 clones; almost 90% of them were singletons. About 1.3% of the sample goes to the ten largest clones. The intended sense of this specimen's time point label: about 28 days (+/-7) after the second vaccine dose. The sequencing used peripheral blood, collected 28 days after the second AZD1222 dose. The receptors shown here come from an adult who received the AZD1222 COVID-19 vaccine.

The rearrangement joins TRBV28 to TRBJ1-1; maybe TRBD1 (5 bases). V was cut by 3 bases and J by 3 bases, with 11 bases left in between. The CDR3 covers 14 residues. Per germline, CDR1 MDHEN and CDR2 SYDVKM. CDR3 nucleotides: TGTGCCAGCAGTTTTGGTAGGGGTGACACTGAAGCTTTCTTT. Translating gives CASSFGRGDTEAFF.

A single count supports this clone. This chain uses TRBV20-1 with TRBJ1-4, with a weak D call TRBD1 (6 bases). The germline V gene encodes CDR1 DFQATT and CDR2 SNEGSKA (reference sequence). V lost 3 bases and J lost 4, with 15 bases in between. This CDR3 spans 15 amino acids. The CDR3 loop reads CSASVRQELNEKLFF. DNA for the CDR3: TGCAGTGCTAGTGTAAGACAGGAACTTAATGAAAAACTGTTTTTT.

As DNA, the CDR3 is TGTGCCAGCAGGAGGACAGGGGGTAAGGGAGAGCCCCAGCATTTT. Its protein is CASRRTGGKGEPQHF. This chain connects TRBV28 to TRBJ1-5; TRBD1 matches 10 bases. Germline CDR1 and CDR2: MDHEN and SYDVKM. V was pared by 6 bases and J by 8 bases, with 10 bases of the junction left unmatched. The CDR3 is 15 residues long. Full variable domain (rest looked up from reference TRBV28 and TRBJ1-5): DVKVTQSSRYLVKRTGEKVFLECVQDMDHENMFWYRQDPGLGLRLIYFSYDVKMKEKGDIPEGYSVSREKKERFSLILESASTNQTSMYLCASRRTGGKGEPQHFGDGTRLSIL.

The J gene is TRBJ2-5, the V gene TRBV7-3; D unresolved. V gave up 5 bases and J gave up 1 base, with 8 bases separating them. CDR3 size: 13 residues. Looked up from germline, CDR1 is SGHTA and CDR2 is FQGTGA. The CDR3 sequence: CASSPQPQETQYF. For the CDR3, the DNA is TGTGCCAGCAGCCCTCAGCCCCAAGAGACCCAGTACTTC.

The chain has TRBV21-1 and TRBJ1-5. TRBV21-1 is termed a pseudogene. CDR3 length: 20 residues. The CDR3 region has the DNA TGTGCCAGCAGCAAAGAGGAAGGCGACTCAATCCGGGGTAGCAATCAGCCCCAGCATTTT. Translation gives CASSKEEGDSIRGSNQPQHF.

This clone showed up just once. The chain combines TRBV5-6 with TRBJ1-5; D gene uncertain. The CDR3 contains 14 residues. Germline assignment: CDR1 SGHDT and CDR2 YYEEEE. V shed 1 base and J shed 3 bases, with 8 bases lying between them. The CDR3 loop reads CASSLTLDNQPQHF. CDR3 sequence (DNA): TGTGCCAGCAGCTTGACGCTTGACAATCAGCCCCAGCATTTT.

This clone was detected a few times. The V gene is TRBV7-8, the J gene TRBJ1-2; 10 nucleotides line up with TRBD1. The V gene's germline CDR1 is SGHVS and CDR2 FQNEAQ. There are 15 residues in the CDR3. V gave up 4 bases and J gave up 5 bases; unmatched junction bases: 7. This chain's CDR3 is CASSSRDRGLYGYTF. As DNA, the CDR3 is TGTGCCAGCAGCTCCCGGGACAGGGGATTATATGGCTACACCTTC.

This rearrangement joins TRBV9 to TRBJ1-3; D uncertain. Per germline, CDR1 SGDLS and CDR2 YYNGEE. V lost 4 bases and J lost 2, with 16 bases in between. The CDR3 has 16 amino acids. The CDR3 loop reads CASSTQTARAGNTIYF. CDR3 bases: TGTGCCAGCAGCACCCAGACGGCCCGAGCTGGAAACACCATATATTTT. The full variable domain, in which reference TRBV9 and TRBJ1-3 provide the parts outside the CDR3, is DSGVTQTPKHLITATGQRVTLRCSPRSGDLSVYWYQQSLDQGLQFLIQYYNGEERAKGNILERFSAQQFPDLHSELNLSSLELGDSALYFCASSTQTARAGNTIYFGEGSWLTVV.

Here the CDR3 reads CASSQETLTVNSPLHF. CDR3 coding DNA: TGTGCCAGCAGCCAAGAGACCCTCACCGTTAATTCACCCCTCCACTTT. J is TRBJ1-6 and V is TRBV4-2; D is uncertain. The CDR3 runs to 16 residues. Germline CDR1 LGHNA, CDR2 YNFKEQ. The ends were cut back, 0 bases at V and 6 bases at J, with 12 bases in the middle.

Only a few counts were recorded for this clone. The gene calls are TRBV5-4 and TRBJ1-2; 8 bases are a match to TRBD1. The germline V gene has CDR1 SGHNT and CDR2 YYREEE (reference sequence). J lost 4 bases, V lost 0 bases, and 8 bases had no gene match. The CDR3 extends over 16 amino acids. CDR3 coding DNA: TGTGCCAGCAGCTTGGGTGGGCCTACAGGGGGCTATGGCTACACCTTC. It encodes CASSLGGPTGGYGYTF. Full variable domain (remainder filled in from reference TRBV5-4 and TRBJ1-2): ETGVTQSPTHLIKTRGQQVTLRCSSQSGHNTVSWYQQALGQGPQFIFQYYREEENGRGNFPPRFSGLQFPNYSSELNVNALELDDSALYLCASSLGGPTGGYGYTFGSGTRLTVV.